The clone carrying this T cell receptor (beta chain) was seen ten or more times. The source of the sample is a study of Graves' ophthalmopathy and Graves' hyperthyroidism. The study amplified TCR beta CDR3 regions using RNA transcripts. HTBI-primed RT-PCR formed the first round, and a multiplex PCR formed the second. TCRdb used MiXCR to reprocess the multiplex PCR reads, holding one entry per CDR3 protein. The top ten clones hold about 6% of a sample with under 200,000 distinct CDR3 sequences, approximately 38% of them seen once. The germline V gene has CDR1 LGHNA and CDR2 YSLEER. This CDR3 spans 16 amino acids. Trimming at V came to 4 bases and at J to 5 bases, leaving 12 bases not matched to a gene.

The chain recombines TRBV4-3 with TRBJ2-7; TRBD2 aligns across 9 bases. The clonotype comes from a woman aged 40 to 50 with Graves' ophthalmopathy. The specimen was peripheral blood. Here the CDR3 reads CASSPNPGLALHEQYF. The CDR3 DNA reads as TGCGCCAGCAGCCCTAATCCGGGACTAGCTTTACACGAGCAGTACTTC.